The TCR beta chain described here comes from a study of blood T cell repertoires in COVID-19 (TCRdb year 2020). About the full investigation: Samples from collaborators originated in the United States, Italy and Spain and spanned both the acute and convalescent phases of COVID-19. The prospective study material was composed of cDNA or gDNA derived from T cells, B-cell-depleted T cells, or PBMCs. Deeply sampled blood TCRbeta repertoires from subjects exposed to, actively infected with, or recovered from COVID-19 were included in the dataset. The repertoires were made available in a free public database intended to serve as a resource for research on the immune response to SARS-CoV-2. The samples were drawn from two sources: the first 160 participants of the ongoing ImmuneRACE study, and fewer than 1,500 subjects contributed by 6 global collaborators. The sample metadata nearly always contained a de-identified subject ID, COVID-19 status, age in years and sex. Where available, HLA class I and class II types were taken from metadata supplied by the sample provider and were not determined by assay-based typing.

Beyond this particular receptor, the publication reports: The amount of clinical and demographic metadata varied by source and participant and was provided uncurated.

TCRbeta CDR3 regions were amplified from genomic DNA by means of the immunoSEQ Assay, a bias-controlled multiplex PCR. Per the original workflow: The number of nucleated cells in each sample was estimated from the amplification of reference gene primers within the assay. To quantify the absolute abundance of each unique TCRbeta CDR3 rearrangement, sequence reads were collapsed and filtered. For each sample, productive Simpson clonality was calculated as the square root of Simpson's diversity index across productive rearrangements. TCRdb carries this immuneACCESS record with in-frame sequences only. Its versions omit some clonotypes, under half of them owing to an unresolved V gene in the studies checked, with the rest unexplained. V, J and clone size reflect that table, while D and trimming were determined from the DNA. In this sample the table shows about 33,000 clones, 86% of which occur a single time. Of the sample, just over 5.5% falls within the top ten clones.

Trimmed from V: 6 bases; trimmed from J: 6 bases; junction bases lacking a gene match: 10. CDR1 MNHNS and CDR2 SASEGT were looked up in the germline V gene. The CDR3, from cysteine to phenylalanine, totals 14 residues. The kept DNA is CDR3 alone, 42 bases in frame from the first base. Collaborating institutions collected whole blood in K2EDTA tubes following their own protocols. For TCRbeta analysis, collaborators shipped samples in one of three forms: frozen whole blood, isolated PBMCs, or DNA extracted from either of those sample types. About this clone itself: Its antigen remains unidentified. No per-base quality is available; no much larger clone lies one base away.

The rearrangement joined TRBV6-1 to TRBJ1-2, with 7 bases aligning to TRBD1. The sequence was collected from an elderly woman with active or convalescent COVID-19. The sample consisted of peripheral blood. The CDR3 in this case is CASSSRDRDDGYTF. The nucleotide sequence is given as TGTGCCAGCAGCAGCCGCGACAGGGATGATGGCTACACCTTC.